This is a list of T cell receptor beta chains from one sample in a study of T cells in localized non-small cell lung cancer. TCRdb keeps only in-frame clones here, not all; method: immunoSEQ multiplex PCR. This table holds approximately 41,000 clones, around nine tenths found once. Sequencing used peripheral blood, obtained before any cancer treatment. The receptors shown here come from a female donor older than 55 with stage I squamous cell lung carcinoma. CDR3s include the opening cysteine and the closing phenylalanine or tryptophan. The order of the fields is clone size, J gene, V gene, D gene, CDR3 protein, CDR3 DNA. The D gene is left open where the match is weak. Only some rows state a clone size, as once, few, many or a class for expanded clones.

few	TRBJ2-2	TRBV5-1	.	CASKRLGTGDTGELFF	TGCGCCAGCAAGAGGCTTGGGACTGGGGACACCGGGGAGCTGTTTTTT
.	TRBJ1-3	TRBV30	TRBD1	CAWSVPGQGAGGNTIYF	TGTGCCTGGAGTGTACCGGGACAGGGGGCAGGAGGAAACACCATATATTTT
once	TRBJ1-2	TRBV30	.	CAWSVLGIYTF	TGTGCCTGGAGTGTACTTGGAATCTACACCTTC
.	TRBJ2-2	TRBV9	.	CASRERDGTGELFF	TGTGCCAGCAGGGAAAGGGACGGTACCGGGGAGCTGTTTTTT
.	TRBJ2-1	TRBV30	TRBD1	CAWINRGGNEQFF	TGTGCCTGGATTAACAGGGGCGGCAATGAGCAGTTCTTC
.	TRBJ2-7	TRBV27	.	CASSTLGAYEQYF	TGTGCCAGCAGTACCCTCGGAGCCTACGAGCAGTACTTC
.	TRBJ2-3	TRBV5-4	.	CASSFNGGPEDTQYF	TGTGCCAGCAGCTTCAACGGGGGGCCCGAGGATACGCAGTATTTT
.	TRBJ2-1	TRBV6-4	.	CASSDLLGEQFF	TGTGCCAGCAGTGACCTGCTGGGGGAGCAGTTCTTC
.	TRBJ2-4	TRBV28	TRBD2	CASRNGLAGPSEAKNIQYF	TGTGCCAGCAGAAACGGACTAGCGGGCCCCAGTGAAGCCAAAAACATTCAGTACTTC
once	TRBJ2-7	TRBV5-4	TRBD2	CASSPMTSGATEQYF	TGTGCCAGCAGCCCTATGACTAGCGGGGCTACGGAGCAGTACTTC
.	TRBJ2-7	TRBV4-1	TRBD2	CASSLISGSIHEQYF	TGCGCCAGCAGCCTTATTAGCGGGAGTATCCACGAGCAGTACTTC
.	TRBJ2-7	TRBV5-1	.	CASSPRGATTYEQYF	TGCGCCAGCAGCCCCAGAGGAGCGACAACCTACGAGCAGTACTTC
.	TRBJ2-7	TRBV7-3	.	CASSLRDVHPTKQYF	TGTGCCAGCAGCCTAAGAGACGTCCACCCTACCAAGCAGTACTTC
.	TRBJ1-5	TRBV27	.	CASSLGNQPQHF	TGTGCCAGCAGTTTAGGCAATCAGCCCCAGCATTTT
.	TRBJ1-1	TRBV27	.	CASTLGAGRNTEAFF	TGTGCCAGCACCCTCGGGGCAGGGAGGAACACTGAAGCTTTCTTT
.	TRBJ2-3	TRBV7-3	.	CASSATESSDTQYF	TGTGCCAGCAGCGCTACTGAATCCTCAGATACGCAGTATTTT
.	TRBJ2-7	TRBV7-2	.	CASSKYASGEYEQYF	TGTGCCAGCAGTAAATACGCTTCGGGAGAATACGAGCAGTACTTC
.	TRBJ1-4	TRBV2	.	CASSEGSREANEKLFF	TGTGCCAGCAGTGAGGGCTCCAGGGAGGCTAATGAAAAACTGTTTTTT
.	TRBJ2-5	TRBV18	TRBD1	CASSPGQKETQYF	TGTGCCAGCTCACCGGGACAGAAAGAGACCCAGTACTTC
.	TRBJ2-1	TRBV21-1	.	CADSAGTAINEQFF	TGTGCCGACTCAGCCGGGACCGCTATCAATGAGCAGTTCTTC
few	TRBJ2-1	TRBV11-2	TRBD2	CASSLTSGRVPPTEQFF	TGTGCCAGCAGCTTAACTAGCGGGAGGGTACCCCCAACCGAGCAGTTCTTC
.	TRBJ1-5	TRBV23-1	.	CASSHTTGAFEPQHF	TGCGCCAGCAGTCATACCACAGGAGCCTTCGAGCCCCAGCATTTT
.	TRBJ2-7	TRBV27	.	CASSLRGQGRHEQYF	TGTGCCAGCAGTTTAAGAGGGCAGGGCCGCCACGAGCAGTACTTC
.	TRBJ1-3	TRBV13	.	CASSFESGNTIYF	TGTGCCAGCAGCTTTGAGTCTGGAAACACCATATATTTT
once	TRBJ1-1	TRBV2	.	CASLGSGLMNTEAFF	TGTGCCAGCCTGGGCTCGGGCCTCATGAACACTGAAGCTTTCTTT
.	TRBJ2-3	TRBV4-3	.	CASSQDRMGTDTQYF	TGCGCCAGCAGCCAAGACAGGATGGGGACAGATACGCAGTATTTT
.	TRBJ2-7	TRBV19	TRBD1	CASSMAQGGREQYF	TGTGCCAGTAGTATGGCACAGGGGGGAAGGGAGCAGTACTTC
.	TRBJ2-7	TRBV6-5	TRBD1	CASRRTGPVDEQYF	TGTGCCAGCAGGAGGACAGGTCCTGTGGACGAGCAGTACTTC
once	TRBJ2-3	TRBV7-6	TRBD2	CASSARLAGAADTQYF	TGTGCCAGCAGCGCGAGACTAGCGGGAGCAGCGGATACGCAGTATTTT
.	TRBJ2-3	TRBV5-1	.	CASSLPGTDTQYF	TGCGCCAGCAGCTTGCCAGGCACAGATACGCAGTATTTT
once	TRBJ1-4	TRBV25-1	TRBD1	CASSGQGRGEKLFF	TGTGCCAGCAGTGGACAGGGTAGGGGTGAAAAACTGTTTTTT
.	TRBJ2-1	TRBV4-1	.	CASSQDPSGLFNEQFF	TGCGCCAGCAGCCAAGATCCAAGCGGGCTTTTCAATGAGCAGTTCTTC
.	TRBJ2-1	TRBV2	.	CASSVVSEQFF	TGTGCCAGCAGTGTTGTCTCGGAGCAGTTCTTC
.	TRBJ2-3	TRBV29-1	TRBD2	CSVATSGSTDTQYF	TGCAGCGTTGCGACTAGCGGGAGCACAGATACGCAGTATTTT
few	TRBJ2-7	TRBV19	.	CASSIAGDYEQYF	TGTGCCAGTAGTATAGCAGGGGACTACGAGCAGTACTTC
.	TRBJ2-7	TRBV30	.	CAWSPRDPSSYEQYF	TGTGCCTGGAGCCCCCGAGACCCCAGCTCCTACGAGCAGTACTTC
.	TRBJ2-2	TRBV6-1	.	CASIGRVRTGELFF	TGTGCCAGCATTGGCAGGGTGAGAACCGGGGAGCTGTTTTTT
.	TRBJ2-3	TRBV4-2	.	CASSQEGRGGTDTQYF	TGTGCCAGCAGCCAAGAAGGGAGGGGGGGCACAGATACGCAGTATTTT
.	TRBJ2-3	TRBV2	TRBD2	CASSLQREVDTQYF	TGTGCCAGCAGTCTACAGCGGGAAGTAGATACGCAGTATTTT
.	TRBJ2-7	TRBV11-1	.	CASSFEPISYEQYF	TGTGCCAGCAGCTTCGAGCCGATAAGCTACGAGCAGTACTTC
.	TRBJ2-3	TRBV6-6	.	CASSTTGDTQYF	TGTGCCAGCAGCACGACAGGAGATACGCAGTATTTT
.	TRBJ2-7	TRBV30	.	CAWSRGQGKLAGGLEQYF	TGTGCCTGGAGTAGAGGACAGGGTAAACTGGCGGGAGGTCTCGAGCAGTACTTC
.	TRBJ2-3	TRBV5-1	.	CASSLGQAFSTDTQYF	TGCGCCAGCAGCTTGGGACAGGCCTTTAGCACAGATACGCAGTATTTT
.	TRBJ2-7	TRBV7-9	TRBD1	CASGTGVNEQYF	TGTGCCAGCGGGACAGGGGTTAACGAGCAGTACTTC
.	TRBJ1-6	TRBV2	.	CASSERAAPYNSPLHF	TGTGCCAGCAGTGAACGGGCTGCCCCCTATAATTCACCCCTCCACTTT
.	TRBJ2-7	TRBV30	.	CAWSGKTASSYEQYF	TGTGCCTGGAGTGGAAAAACGGCGAGCTCCTACGAGCAGTACTTC
.	TRBJ2-1	TRBV7-6	.	CASSTRASGEQFF	TGTGCCAGCAGCACCCGGGCCTCCGGTGAGCAGTTCTTC
.	TRBJ1-2	TRBV5-1	TRBD1	CASSLAPGQGVNYGYTF	TGCGCCAGCAGCTTGGCCCCTGGGCAGGGGGTGAACTATGGCTACACCTTC